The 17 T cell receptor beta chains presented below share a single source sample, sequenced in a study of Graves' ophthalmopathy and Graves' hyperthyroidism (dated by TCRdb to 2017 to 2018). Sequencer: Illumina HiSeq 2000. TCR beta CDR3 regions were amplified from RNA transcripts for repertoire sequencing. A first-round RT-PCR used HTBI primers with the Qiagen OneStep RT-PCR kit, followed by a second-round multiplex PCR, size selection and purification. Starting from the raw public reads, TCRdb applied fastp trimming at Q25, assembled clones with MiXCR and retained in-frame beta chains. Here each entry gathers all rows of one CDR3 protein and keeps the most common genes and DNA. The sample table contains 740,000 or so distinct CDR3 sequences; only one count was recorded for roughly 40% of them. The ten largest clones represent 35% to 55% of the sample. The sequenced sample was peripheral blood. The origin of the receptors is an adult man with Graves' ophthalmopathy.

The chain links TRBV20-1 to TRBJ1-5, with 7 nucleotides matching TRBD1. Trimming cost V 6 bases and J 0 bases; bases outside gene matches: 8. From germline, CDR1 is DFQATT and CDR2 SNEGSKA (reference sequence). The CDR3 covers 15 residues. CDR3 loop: CSAKRTGLSNQPQHF. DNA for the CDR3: TGCAGTGCAAAAAGGACAGGACTTAGCAATCAGCCCCAGCATTTT.

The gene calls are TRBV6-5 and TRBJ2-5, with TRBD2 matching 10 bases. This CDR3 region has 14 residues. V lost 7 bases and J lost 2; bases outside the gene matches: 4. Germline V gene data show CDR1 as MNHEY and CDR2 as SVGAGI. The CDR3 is CASTRTSGQETQYF. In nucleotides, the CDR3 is TGTGCCAGCACCCGGACTAGCGGTCAAGAGACCCAGTACTTC.

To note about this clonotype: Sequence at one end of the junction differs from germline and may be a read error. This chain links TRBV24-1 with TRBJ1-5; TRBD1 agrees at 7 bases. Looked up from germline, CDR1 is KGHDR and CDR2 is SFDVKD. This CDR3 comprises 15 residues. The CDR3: CASSEAQGGGQPQHF. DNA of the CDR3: TGTGCCAGCAGTGAAGCGCAAGGGGGCGGTCAGCCCCAGCATTTT.

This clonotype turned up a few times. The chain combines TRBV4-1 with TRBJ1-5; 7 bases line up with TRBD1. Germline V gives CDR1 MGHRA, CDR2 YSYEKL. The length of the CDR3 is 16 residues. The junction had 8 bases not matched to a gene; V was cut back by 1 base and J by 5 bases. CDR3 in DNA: TGCGCCAGCAGCCAAGGACATTCCGACAGGGATCAGCCCCAGCATTTT. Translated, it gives CASSQGHSDRDQPQHF.

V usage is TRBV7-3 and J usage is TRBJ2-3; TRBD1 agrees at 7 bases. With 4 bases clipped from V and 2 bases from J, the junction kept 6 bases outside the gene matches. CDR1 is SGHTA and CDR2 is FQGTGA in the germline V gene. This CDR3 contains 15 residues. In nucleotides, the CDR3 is TGTGCCAGCAGCTCCACAGGGGTCCTCACAGATACGCAGTATTTT. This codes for CASSSTGVLTDTQYF.

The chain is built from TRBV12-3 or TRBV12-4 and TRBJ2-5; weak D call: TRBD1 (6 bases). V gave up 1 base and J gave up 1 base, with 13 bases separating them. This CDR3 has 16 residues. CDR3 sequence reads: CASSLEGDPLQETQYF. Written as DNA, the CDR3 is TGTGCCAGCAGTTTAGAGGGGGACCCCCTCCAAGAGACCCAGTACTTC.

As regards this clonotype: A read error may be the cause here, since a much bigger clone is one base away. This chain's CDR3 is CSVSDEYGQETQYF. CDR3 DNA sequence: TGCAGTGTCTCGGACGAATACGGGCAAGAGACCCAGTACTTC. The rearrangement uses TRBV20-1 and TRBJ2-5, with D unresolved. Trimming cost V 7 bases and J 2 bases, with 17 bases left between them. In germline, CDR1 is DFQATT, CDR2 SNEGSKA (reference sequence). The CDR3 has 14 amino acids.

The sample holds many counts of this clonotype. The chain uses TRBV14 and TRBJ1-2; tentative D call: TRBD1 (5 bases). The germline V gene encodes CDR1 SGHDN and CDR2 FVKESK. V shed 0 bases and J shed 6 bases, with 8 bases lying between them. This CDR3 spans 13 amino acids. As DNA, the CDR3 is TGTGCCAGCAGCCAAGATATAGGGGATGGCTACACCTTC. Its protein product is CASSQDIGDGYTF.

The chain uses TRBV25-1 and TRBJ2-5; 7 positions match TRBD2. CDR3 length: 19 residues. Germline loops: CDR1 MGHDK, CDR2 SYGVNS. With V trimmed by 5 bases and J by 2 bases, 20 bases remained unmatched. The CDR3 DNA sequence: TGTGCCAGCAGTTTCCCCCCCCGTTGGGCGGGAGAGAGACAAGAGACCCAGTACTTC. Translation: CASSFPPRWAGERQETQYF.

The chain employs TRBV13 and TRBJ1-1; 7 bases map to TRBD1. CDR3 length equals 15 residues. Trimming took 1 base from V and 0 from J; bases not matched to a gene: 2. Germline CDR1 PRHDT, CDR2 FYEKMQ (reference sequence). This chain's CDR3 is CASSLEDRVNTEAFF. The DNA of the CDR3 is TGTGCCAGCAGCTTAGAAGACAGGGTGAACACTGAAGCTTTCTTT.

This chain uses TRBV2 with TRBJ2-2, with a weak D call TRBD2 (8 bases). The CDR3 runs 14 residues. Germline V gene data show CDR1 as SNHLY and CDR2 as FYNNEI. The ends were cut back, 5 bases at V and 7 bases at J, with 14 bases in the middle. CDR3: CASSREGAYGELFF. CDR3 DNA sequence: TGTGCCAGCAGTCGGGAGGGGGCGTACGGGGAGCTGTTTTTT.

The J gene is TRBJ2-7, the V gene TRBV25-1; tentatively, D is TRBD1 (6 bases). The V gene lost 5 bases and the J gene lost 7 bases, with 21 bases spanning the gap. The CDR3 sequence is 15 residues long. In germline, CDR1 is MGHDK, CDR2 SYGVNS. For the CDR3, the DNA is TGTGCCAGCAGTTCCCAGTCAGGGGTCCCGGGAGAGCAGTACTTC. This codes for CASSSQSGVPGEQYF.

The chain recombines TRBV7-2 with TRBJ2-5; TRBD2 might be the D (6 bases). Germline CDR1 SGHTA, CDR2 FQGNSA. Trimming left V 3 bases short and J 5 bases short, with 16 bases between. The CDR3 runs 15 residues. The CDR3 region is CASSLQPGLEETQYF. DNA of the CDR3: TGTGCCAGCAGCTTGCAACCGGGACTGGAGGAGACCCAGTACTTC. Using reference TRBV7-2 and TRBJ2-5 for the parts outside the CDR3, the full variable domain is GAGVSQSPSNKVTEKGKDVELRCDPISGHTALYWYRQSLGQGLEFLIYFQGNSAPDKSGLPSDRFSAERTGGSVSTLTIQRTQQEDSAVYLCASSLQPGLEETQYFGPGTRLLVL.

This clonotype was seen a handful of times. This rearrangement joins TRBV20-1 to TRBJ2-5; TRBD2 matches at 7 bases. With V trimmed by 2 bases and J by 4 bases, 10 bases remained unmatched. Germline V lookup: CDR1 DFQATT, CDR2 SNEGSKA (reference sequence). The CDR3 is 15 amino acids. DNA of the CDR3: TGCAGTGCTAGAAAAGCGGGAAGCGGTGGAGAGACCCAGTACTTC. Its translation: CSARKAGSGGETQYF.

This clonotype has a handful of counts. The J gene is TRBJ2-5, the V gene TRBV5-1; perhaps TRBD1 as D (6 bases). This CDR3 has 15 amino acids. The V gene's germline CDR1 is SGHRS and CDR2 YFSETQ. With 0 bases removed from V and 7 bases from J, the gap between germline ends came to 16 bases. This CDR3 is CASSLGTAKLGTQYF. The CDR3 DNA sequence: TGCGCCAGCAGCTTGGGGACAGCCAAGCTGGGGACCCAGTACTTC.

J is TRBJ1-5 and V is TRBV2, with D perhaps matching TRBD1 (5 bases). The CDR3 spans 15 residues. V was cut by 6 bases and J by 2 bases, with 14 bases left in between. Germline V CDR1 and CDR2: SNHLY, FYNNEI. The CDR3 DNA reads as TGTGCCAGCAGGGTACTAGGGGTTGGCAATCAGCCCCAGCATTTT. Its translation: CASRVLGVGNQPQHF.

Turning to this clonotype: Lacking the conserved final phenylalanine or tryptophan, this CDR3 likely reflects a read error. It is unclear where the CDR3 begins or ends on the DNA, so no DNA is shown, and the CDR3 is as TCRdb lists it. The CDR3 region is CSVEGRVY. V gene TRBV29-1 combines with J gene TRBJ1-4; the D call of TRBD1 is as the table states it, not checked on the DNA. The CDR3 is 8 residues long, counting both termini. The V gene's germline CDR1 is SQVTM and CDR2 ANQGSEA.